A single sample gave rise to the 17 T cell receptor beta chains below, sequenced in a study of blood T cell repertoires in COVID-19. Produced via immunoSEQ multiplex PCR; TCRdb's table is partial and in-frame only. Among roughly 250,000 clones listed, roughly 80% were seen once. Sequenced input: peripheral blood. All receptors come from a woman over 75 with active or convalescent COVID-19.

This clone was observed a few times. This chain connects TRBV28 to TRBJ1-1; the D is unclear. V was clipped by 5 bases and J by 6 bases, with 13 bases between them. CDR3 length equals 13 residues. Germline V CDR1 and CDR2: MDHEN, SYDVKM. CDR3 residues: CASSPRFAPEAFF. The DNA of the CDR3 is TGTGCCAGCAGTCCCAGATTTGCCCCTGAAGCTTTCTTT.

As regards this clone: Other DNA variants within this sample encode the same CDR3. The V gene is TRBV28, the J gene TRBJ1-4, with 7 positions matching TRBD1. In germline, CDR1 is MDHEN, CDR2 SYDVKM. V dropped 6 bases and J dropped 8; count of bases not matched to a gene: 9. The CDR3 sequence is 14 residues long. The CDR3 DNA is TGTGCCAGCAGCCTAGGGGGCGAGGGCGAAAAACTGTTTTTT. Its protein is CASSLGGEGEKLFF.

This chain joins TRBV30 and TRBJ2-1; 11 bases are shared with TRBD2. The CDR3 contains 17 residues. J lost 7 bases, V lost 4 bases, and 15 bases had no gene match. Germline CDR1 and CDR2: GTSNPN and SVGIG (reference sequence). The CDR3 DNA reads as TGTGCCTGGACCAGAGAAAGGACTAGCGGGCGCATTAATGAGCAGTTCTTC. Amino acids: CAWTRERTSGRINEQFF.

The chain couples TRBV6-5 to TRBJ1-1; TRBD1 agrees at 10 bases. Germline V CDR1 and CDR2: MNHEY, SVGAGI. Trimming cost V 8 bases and J 4 bases; bases outside gene matches: 7. The CDR3 sequence is 14 residues long. CDR3 coding DNA: TGTGCCAGCCTCCGGGACAGGGGAGTCACTGAAGCTTTCTTT. It translates to CASLRDRGVTEAFF.

The V gene is TRBV4-1, the J gene TRBJ2-3, with 9 bases identical to TRBD1. Germline V gene data show CDR1 as MGHRA and CDR2 as YSYEKL. The V gene end was trimmed by 0 bases and the J gene end by 2 bases; junction bases not matched to a gene: 9. The CDR3 runs 18 residues. The CDR3 sequence is CASSQDPPGQGDTDTQYF. CDR3 DNA: TGCGCCAGCAGCCAAGACCCCCCGGGACAGGGCGACACAGATACGCAGTATTTT.

This chain connects TRBV10-3 to TRBJ2-1, with 11 bases that match TRBD2. This CDR3 has 17 residues. Germline loops: CDR1 ENHRY, CDR2 SYGVKD. V lost 3 bases to trimming and J lost 5 bases; unmatched junction nucleotides: 9. The CDR3 DNA reads as TGTGCCATCAGTGACCCGTCTCTAGCGGGAGGAAACAATGAGCAGTTCTTC. This gives the protein CAISDPSLAGGNNEQFF.

This clone was observed a single time. V gene TRBV28 combines with J gene TRBJ1-5, with TRBD1 matching 9 bases. CDR1 is MDHEN, CDR2 SYDVKM, per germline. V was pared by 7 bases and J by 6 bases, with 13 bases of the junction left unmatched. The CDR3 spans 16 residues. The CDR3 nucleotides read TGTGCCAGCAACGTCGGGGGACAGGGTGTGGGTCAGCCCCAGCATTTT. This gives the protein CASNVGGQGVGQPQHF.

V gene TRBV5-1 combines with J gene TRBJ2-2; TRBD1 agrees at 7 bases. This CDR3 comprises 16 residues. Germline CDR1 reads SGHRS; CDR2 reads YFSETQ. V lost 1 base and J lost 0; bases outside the gene matches: 3. CDR3 residues: CASSLTGTANTGELFF. CDR3 nucleotide sequence: TGCGCCAGCAGCTTGACCGGGACAGCGAACACCGGGGAGCTGTTTTTT.

V usage is TRBV6-1 and J usage is TRBJ1-2, with D uncertain. Per the germline V gene, CDR1 is MNHNS and CDR2 is SASEGT. The CDR3 runs 12 residues. The ends were cut back, 1 base at V and 12 bases at J, with 12 bases in the middle. CDR3: CASSEDFQIDTF. In DNA, the CDR3 is TGTGCCAGCAGTGAAGATTTTCAGATCGACACCTTC.

The chain combines TRBV2 with TRBJ2-7, with TRBD1 as a possible D gene (6 bases). V lost 7 bases, J lost 1 base, and 14 bases lay in between. This CDR3 region has 14 residues. Germline CDR1 and CDR2: SNHLY and FYNNEI. The CDR3 DNA sequence: TGTGCCAGCAAGTGGACAGAAAATTCCTACGAGCAGTACTTC. This encodes CASKWTENSYEQYF.

The chain joins TRBV18 to TRBJ1-1; unclear D gene. The V gene lost 6 bases and the J gene lost 0 bases, with 14 bases spanning the gap. CDR1 and CDR2 from the germline V gene are KGHSH and LQKENI. This CDR3 spans 15 amino acids. CDR3 DNA: TGTGCCAGCTCGGCAATTGGAGAAATGAACACTGAAGCTTTCTTT. This gives the protein CASSAIGEMNTEAFF.

The V gene is TRBV6-5, the J gene TRBJ1-5; D may be TRBD1 (5 bases). Trimming left V 6 bases short and J 2 bases short, with 8 bases between. The length of the CDR3 is 13 residues. Germline V gives CDR1 MNHEY, CDR2 SVGAGI. In DNA, the CDR3 is TGTGCCAGCAGGGACACAGGCAATCAGCCCCAGCATTTT. This translates into CASRDTGNQPQHF.

The chain links TRBV28 to TRBJ1-2, with 8 nucleotides matching TRBD1. The V gene's germline CDR1 is MDHEN and CDR2 SYDVKM. V lost 4 bases, J lost 4 bases, and 2 bases stayed unmatched. The CDR3 is made up of 13 amino acids. Here the CDR3 DNA reads TGTGCCAGCAGTTATGGACAGGGCTATGGCTACACCTTC. As protein: CASSYGQGYGYTF.

The rearrangement uses TRBV30 and TRBJ2-3; 14 bases fit TRBD2. Per germline, CDR1 GTSNPN and CDR2 SVGIG (reference sequence). CDR3 length: 16 amino acids. The trim removed 4 bases at V and 6 bases at J, leaving 9 bases unmatched. Here the CDR3 DNA reads TGTGCCTGGACCGAAGGACTAGCGGGAGGTATGGATACGCAGTATTTT. Translation gives CAWTEGLAGGMDTQYF.

V usage is TRBV14 and J usage is TRBJ1-2; 8 nucleotides match TRBD1. The CDR3 consists of 13 residues. The trim removed 4 bases at V and 4 bases at J, leaving 2 bases unmatched. Germline CDR1 SGHDN, CDR2 FVKESK. CDR3 residues: CASSPDRGYGYTF. DNA for the CDR3: TGTGCCAGCAGCCCAGACAGGGGCTATGGCTACACCTTC.

The chain couples TRBV4-2 to TRBJ1-3, with no clear D. Per the germline V gene, CDR1 is LGHNA and CDR2 is YNFKEQ. V was cut by 0 bases and J by 0 bases, with 9 bases left in between. The CDR3 covers 16 residues. CDR3 DNA sequence: TGTGCCAGCAGCCAAGAGGCGACAAACTCTGGAAACACCATATATTTT. Translation: CASSQEATNSGNTIYF.

This sequence joins TRBV6-1 and TRBJ1-2; D is unresolved. The V and J ends lost 0 bases and 10 bases respectively, with 9 bases between them. CDR1 and CDR2 from the germline V gene are MNHNS and SASEGT. CDR3 size: 12 residues. The CDR3 DNA follows: TGTGCCAGCAGTGAAGCAGCCGCCGTCTACACCTTC. This encodes CASSEAAAVYTF.